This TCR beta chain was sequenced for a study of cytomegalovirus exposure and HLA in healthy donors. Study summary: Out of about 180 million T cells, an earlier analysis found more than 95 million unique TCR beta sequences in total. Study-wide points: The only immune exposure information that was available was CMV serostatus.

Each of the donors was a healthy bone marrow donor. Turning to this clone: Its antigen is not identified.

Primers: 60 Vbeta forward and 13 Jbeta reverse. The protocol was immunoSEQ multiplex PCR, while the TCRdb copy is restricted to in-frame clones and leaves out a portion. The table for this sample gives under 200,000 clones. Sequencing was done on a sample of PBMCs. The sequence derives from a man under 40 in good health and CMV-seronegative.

The CDR3 bases are TGTGCCAGCAGCGCCTTGGGCCCTGAAGCTTTCTTT. Protein product: CASSALGPEAFF. This sequence joins TRBV9 and TRBJ1-1; D is unresolved. The CDR3 totals 12 residues. Trimming removed 3 bases at V and 6 bases at J, with 9 bases between. From germline, CDR1 is SGDLS and CDR2 YYNGEE.